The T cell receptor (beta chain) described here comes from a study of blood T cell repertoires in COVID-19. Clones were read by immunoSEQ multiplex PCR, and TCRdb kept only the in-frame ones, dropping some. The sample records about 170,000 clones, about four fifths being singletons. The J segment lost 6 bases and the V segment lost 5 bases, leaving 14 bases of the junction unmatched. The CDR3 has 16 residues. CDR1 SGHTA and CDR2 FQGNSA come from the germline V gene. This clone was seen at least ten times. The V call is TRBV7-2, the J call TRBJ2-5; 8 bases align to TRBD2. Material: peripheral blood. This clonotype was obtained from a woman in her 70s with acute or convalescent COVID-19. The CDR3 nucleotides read TGTGCCAGCAGCCGGGGGGGACTAGTCGCTGATAAGACCCAGTACTTC. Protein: CASSRGGLVADKTQYF.